The next 14 T cell receptor beta chains were all read from a single sample in a study of blood T cell repertoires in COVID-19. Repertoires were generated with immunoSEQ multiplex PCR, while TCRdb's copy carries only in-frame clones and drops some. This sample has roughly 180,000 clones, with roughly 76% found just once. The sample taken for sequencing was peripheral blood. These receptors were taken from a woman aged 40 to 50 with COVID-19, enrolled during active disease.

The chain is built from TRBV5-5 and TRBJ1-6; D remains ambiguous. CDR3 length equals 12 residues. CDR1 and CDR2 (germline): SGHKS, YYEKEE (reference sequence). Trimming stripped 0 bases from V and 10 bases from J, with 5 bases between. This CDR3 is CASSLERSPLHF. The CDR3 coding sequence is TGTGCCAGCAGCTTGGAGAGATCACCCCTCCACTTT.

The chain recombines TRBV12-3 or TRBV12-4 with TRBJ1-1; 7 nucleotides line up with TRBD1. The trim removed 6 bases at V and 4 bases at J, leaving 5 bases unmatched. This CDR3 is built from 13 residues. The CDR3 region is CASRGDRVTEAFF. The CDR3 DNA reads as TGTGCCAGCAGGGGTGACAGGGTCACTGAAGCTTTCTTT.

CDR3 in DNA: TGTGCCAGCAGCCCTAGGACAGGGGGGGACGAGCAGTACTTC. This translates into CASSPRTGGDEQYF. V gene TRBV11-1 combines with J gene TRBJ2-7, with 10 bases aligning to TRBD1. V was pared by 5 bases and J by 5 bases, with 6 bases of the junction left unmatched. The germline V gene encodes CDR1 SGHAT and CDR2 FQDESV (reference sequence). The CDR3 runs 14 residues.

The V gene is TRBV4-1, the J gene TRBJ2-5; no clear D gene. Trimming removed 4 bases from V and 2 bases from J, with 5 bases in between. The CDR3 has 12 residues. Germline CDR1 and CDR2: MGHRA and YSYEKL. The CDR3 sequence: CASSPEQETQYF. CDR3 nucleotide sequence: TGCGCCAGCAGCCCCGAGCAAGAGACCCAGTACTTC.

The V gene is TRBV29-1, the J gene TRBJ2-2; no clear D gene. The V end was cut by 7 bases, the J end by 3 bases, with 12 bases between. This CDR3 comprises 13 residues. The germline gives CDR1 SQVTM, CDR2 ANQGSEA. The CDR3 is CSGGVPHTGELFF. The CDR3 DNA reads as TGCAGCGGAGGAGTCCCCCACACCGGGGAGCTGTTTTTT.

This sequence joins TRBV19 and TRBJ1-4; 8 nucleotides match TRBD1. The CDR3 is made up of 15 amino acids. J lost 7 bases, V lost 5 bases, and 9 bases had no gene match. Germline V gene lookup returns CDR1 LNHDA and CDR2 SQIVND (reference sequence). CDR3 DNA: TGTGCCAGTAGTCCGCTGGACAGGGCTGGTGAAAAACTGTTTTTT. Residues: CASSPLDRAGEKLFF. The full variable domain, in which reference TRBV19 and TRBJ1-4 provide the parts outside the CDR3, is DGGITQSPKYLFRKEGQNVTLSCEQNLNHDAMYWYRQDPGQGLRLIYYSQIVNDFQKGDIAEGYSVSREKKESFPLTVTSAQKNPTAFYLCASSPLDRAGEKLFFGSGTQLSVL.

The chain combines TRBV30 with TRBJ2-5, with D possibly matching TRBD2 (5 bases). CDR3 size: 14 residues. Germline lookup yields CDR1 GTSNPN and CDR2 SVGIG (reference sequence). Deletions cut 4 bases from V and 6 bases from J, with 18 bases between. The CDR3 DNA is TGTGCCTGGACCGCGGGTCCAGGCGTAAAGACCCAGTACTTC. This sequence encodes CAWTAGPGVKTQYF.

The gene calls are TRBV30 and TRBJ1-5; 7 nucleotides line up with TRBD1. Trimming cost V 2 bases and J 4 bases; bases outside gene matches: 11. The germline CDR1 and CDR2 sequences are GTSNPN and SVGIG (reference sequence). This CDR3 contains 16 residues. CDR3 bases: TGTGCCTGGAGTCGGCCGGGGACAGCTAATAATCAGCCCCAGCATTTT. It is translated as CAWSRPGTANNQPQHF.

This chain joins TRBV19 and TRBJ2-1; 9 positions match TRBD1. V lost 5 bases, J lost 7 bases, and 6 bases stayed unmatched. Per the germline V gene, CDR1 is LNHDA and CDR2 is SQIVND (reference sequence). This CDR3 region has 14 residues. CDR3 amino acids: CASSRDRVGNEQFF. The CDR3 DNA reads as TGTGCCAGTAGTCGGGACAGGGTGGGGAATGAGCAGTTCTTC.

This chain joins TRBV5-1 and TRBJ1-6; 7 bases line up with TRBD1. Looked up from germline, CDR1 is SGHRS and CDR2 is YFSETQ. Trimming cost V 4 bases and J 0 bases; bases outside gene matches: 4. This CDR3 is built from 16 residues. The CDR3 sequence: CASSEDRSSYNSPLHF. In nucleotides, the CDR3 is TGCGCCAGCAGCGAGGACAGGAGCTCCTATAATTCACCCCTCCACTTT.

V gene TRBV15 combines with J gene TRBJ2-1; a possible D gene is TRBD1 (6 bases). Trimming took off 0 bases at V and 7 bases at J, with 16 bases between the two ends. The CDR3 spans 16 residues. Germline loops: CDR1 LNHNV, CDR2 YYDKDF (reference sequence). CDR3 amino acids: CATSRDGRGAGNEQFF. The CDR3 DNA sequence: TGTGCCACCAGCAGAGATGGCAGGGGAGCCGGGAATGAGCAGTTCTTC.

The rearrangement links TRBV3-1 (or the pseudogene TRBV3-2) to TRBJ2-3; 11 bases match TRBD2. V was clipped by 3 bases and J by 2 bases; unmatched bases: 10. The CDR3 is made up of 18 amino acids. Germline CDR1 reads LGHDT; CDR2 reads YNNKEL (reference sequence). The CDR3 reads CASSHFPPSGRFTDTQYF. The CDR3, as DNA: TGTGCCAGCAGCCACTTCCCCCCTAGCGGGAGGTTCACAGATACGCAGTATTTT.

The chain joins TRBV19 to TRBJ1-2; weak D call: TRBD1 (6 bases). V was clipped by 5 bases and J by 0 bases, with 16 bases between them. The germline CDR1 and CDR2 sequences are LNHDA and SQIVND (reference sequence). The CDR3 has 16 amino acids. CDR3 residues: CASSPYRELANYGYTF. CDR3 in DNA: TGTGCCAGTAGTCCTTACAGGGAGTTAGCTAACTATGGCTACACCTTC.

CDR3 region: CASSLGAWGGEQYV. The CDR3 bases are TGTGCCAGCAGCTTAGGGGCGTGGGGCGGCGAGCAGTACGTC. V gene TRBV11-2 combines with J gene TRBJ2-7, with a weak D call TRBD1 (5 bases). The CDR3 is 14 residues long. Germline values: CDR1 SGHAT, CDR2 FQNNGV. V gave up 1 base and J gave up 6 bases, with 13 bases separating them.